This T cell receptor (beta chain) originates from a study of T-cell reconstitution after alpha-beta-depleted transplantation in children (dated by TCRdb to 2016 to 2017). Study-level background: Using TCR repertoire profiling, the study quantitatively followed how T-cell immune reconstitution unfolded in children after TCRalphabeta/CD19-depleted allogeneic hematopoietic cell transplantation. Overall results and qualifications from the work: Hyperexpanded clone frequencies declined over subsequent months; after one year, T-cell counts and TCRbeta diversity were mostly attributed to newly produced T cells. The high TCRbeta diversity at day 60 in some patients was ascribed to recipient T cells and intrathymic progenitors that had survived conditioning. Apparently early alphabetaT-cell count recovery about two months after transplant reportedly relied on only several hundred rapidly expanded clones derived from non-depleted graft cells.

Libraries were made using PCR. Sequencer: Illumina HiSeq 2500. TCR library preparation used molecular barcoding, with unique molecular identifiers applied to normalize quantification of the TCRbeta repertoire. The raw public reads went through TCRdb reprocessing: fastp at Q25, MiXCR clone calling, in-frame beta chains kept. Rows matching on CDR3 protein sequence are summarized as one entry with the most common DNA and genes. In this sample the table shows about 580,000 distinct CDR3 sequences, roughly 30% of which occur a single time. The ten largest clones add up to around a third of the sample. Worth noting for this clonotype: Its antigen is not yet known. Nothing much larger sits one base from this clone, and base qualities are not available.

The treatment or condition label of this sample denotes: allogeneic hematopoietic cell transplantation with graft depleted of TCRalphabeta T cells and CD19 B cells. Transplant recipients were children who received TCRalphabeta/CD19-depleted allogeneic hematopoietic cell grafts. The sequence derives from a boy under three years old with Wiskott-Aldrich syndrome, due to receive a stem cell transplant. This material consisted of PBMCs, taken before TCRalphabeta/CD19-depleted stem cell transplant.

The DNA is as follows: TGTGCCATCAGAGACGGTGGGGCCAACGTCCTGACTTTC. It specifies CAIRDGGANVLTF. This sequence uses TRBV10-3 and TRBJ2-6; there is no confident call for the D gene. Spanning cysteine to phenylalanine, the CDR3 consists of 13 amino acids. Only the CDR3 DNA stays, 39 bases, in frame from base 1. CDR1 ENHRY and CDR2 SYGVKD are derived from the germline V gene. V sheds 6 bases and J sheds 3 bases, leaving 6 bases between their ends.